Listed here are 11 T cell receptor beta chains from one sample, sequenced in a study of shared clonotypes between healthy human individuals. TCRdb's copy holds only in-frame clones and misses some; the assay was immunoSEQ multiplex PCR. The sample lists 170,000 or so clones, 66% seen once, with about 10% in the top ten. Sequencing was carried out using memory CD4+ T cells sorted from blood. Subset of the sample: CD45RA-negative fraction. The receptor source for this set is a man younger than 40 in good health.

This rearrangement joins TRBV7-9 to TRBJ2-7; no definite D call. This CDR3 contains 11 residues. Germline CDR1 and CDR2: SEHNR and FQNEAQ (reference sequence). Trimming pared 0 bases from V and 5 bases from J, leaving 2 bases between. The CDR3, as DNA: TGTGCCAGCAGCTTAGCCGACGAGCAGTACTTC. Its translation is CASSLADEQYF.

The chain couples TRBV5-4 to TRBJ2-1; 11 bases match TRBD2. Trimming took 5 bases from V and 0 from J; bases not matched to a gene: 4. The germline CDR1 and CDR2 sequences are SGHNT and YYREEE (reference sequence). The CDR3 sequence is 16 residues long. The CDR3 DNA reads as TGTGCCAGCAGGGAGGGACTAGCGGACTCCTACAATGAGCAGTTCTTC. It is translated as CASREGLADSYNEQFF.

V and J are TRBV2 and TRBJ2-5, with D perhaps TRBD2 (5 bases). Per germline, CDR1 SNHLY and CDR2 FYNNEI. The CDR3 is made up of 12 amino acids. Trimming shortened V by 7 bases and J by 7 bases, and 13 bases separated the two germline ends. The CDR3 region has the DNA TGTGCCAGCAATCTGGAGGATCGGACCCAGTACTTC. Translating gives CASNLEDRTQYF. Filled out from reference TRBV2 and TRBJ2-5, the complete variable domain reads EPEVTQTPSHQVTQMGQEVILRCVPISNHLYFYWYRQILGQKVEFLVSFYNNEISEKSEIFDDQFSVERPDGSNFTLKIRSTKLEDSAMYFCASNLEDRTQYFGPGTRLLVL.

J is TRBJ1-2 and V is TRBV7-2, with D unclear. CDR3 length: 13 amino acids. The V gene's germline CDR1 is SGHTA and CDR2 FQGNSA. Trimming cost V 8 bases and J 0 bases, with 10 bases left between them. The CDR3 DNA reads TGTGCCAGCTTGGCGCAGGCTAACTATGGCTACACCTTC. It is translated as CASLAQANYGYTF.

This clone was counted a few times. This chain uses TRBV25-1 with TRBJ2-5; possible D gene TRBD1, 5 bases. The CDR3 loop spans 14 amino acids. Germline V CDR1 and CDR2: MGHDK, SYGVNS. Trimming took 5 bases from V and 1 from J, leaving 11 bases between them. The CDR3 reads CASSRARGQETQYF. The CDR3 DNA sequence: TGTGCCAGCAGTCGGGCAAGGGGCCAAGAGACCCAGTACTTC.

The rearrangement uses TRBV6-6 and TRBJ2-4, with 7 bases identical to TRBD1. The germline V gene encodes CDR1 MNHNY and CDR2 SVGAGI (reference sequence). The CDR3 spans 13 residues. Trimming at V came to 7 bases and at J to 5 bases, leaving 5 bases not matched to a gene. The CDR3 is CASNPTGENIQYF. In DNA, the CDR3 is TGTGCCAGCAATCCCACAGGGGAAAACATTCAGTACTTC.

This rearrangement joins TRBV5-5 to TRBJ2-7; 11 nucleotides align to TRBD2. This CDR3 is 15 amino acids long. The V segment lost 4 bases and the J segment 1 base; nucleotides outside the gene matches: 4. In germline, CDR1 is SGHKS, CDR2 YYEKEE (reference sequence). The CDR3 DNA reads as TGTGCCAGCAGCCCGACTAGCGGGGCATCCTACGAGCAGTACTTC. Amino acid sequence: CASSPTSGASYEQYF.

The chain couples TRBV18 to TRBJ2-7; 7 nucleotides agree with TRBD1. The CDR3 is 12 residues long. The V gene end was trimmed by 2 bases and the J gene end by 11 bases; junction bases not matched to a gene: 6. The germline CDR1 and CDR2 sequences are KGHSH and LQKENI. The CDR3 is CASSPDRVVEYF. The CDR3 DNA is TGTGCCAGCTCACCAGACAGGGTAGTAGAGTACTTC. Full variable domain (missing parts from reference TRBV18 and TRBJ2-7): NAGVMQNPRHLVRRRGQEARLRCSPMKGHSHVYWYRQLPEEGLKFMVYLQKENIIDESGMPKERFSAEFPKEGPSILRIQQVVRGDSAAYFCASSPDRVVEYFGPGTRLTVT.

This clone was found a few times. The chain is built from TRBV6-4 and TRBJ2-3, with D tentatively TRBD2 (6 bases). The V end lost 3 bases, the J end lost 1 base, and 11 bases lay between the germline ends. The CDR3 is 15 amino acids. Germline CDR1 MRHNA, CDR2 SNTAGT. CDR3 residues: CASSEVSGGTDTQYF. The CDR3 region has the DNA TGTGCCAGCAGTGAAGTGTCGGGAGGCACAGATACGCAGTATTTT.

The chain links TRBV5-5 to TRBJ2-7, with D tentatively TRBD1 (6 bases). The CDR3 is made up of 16 amino acids. V was clipped by 4 bases and J by 2 bases, with 19 bases between them. The V gene's germline CDR1 is SGHKS and CDR2 YYEKEE (reference sequence). DNA of the CDR3: TGTGCCAGCAGCCAGTCGGACAGATCTGATCCCTACGAGCAGTACTTC. Protein: CASSQSDRSDPYEQYF.

This clone was observed a few times. The chain is built from TRBV18 and TRBJ2-5, with D possibly being TRBD2 (5 bases). CDR3 length: 14 residues. In germline, CDR1 is KGHSH, CDR2 LQKENI. V lost 2 bases and J lost 1, with 8 bases in between. The CDR3 sequence is CASSPGSSQETQYF. CDR3 sequence (DNA): TGTGCCAGCTCACCAGGGAGCAGCCAAGAGACCCAGTACTTC.